The 18 T cell receptor beta chains in this list originate from one sample, sequenced in a study of shared clonotypes between healthy human individuals. This table comes from immunoSEQ multiplex PCR, and its TCRdb copy is limited to in-frame clones, with some not included. The sample shows some 2,500,000 clones, about nine tenths of them seen only once. The specimen sequenced was naive CD4+ T cells from PBMCs. The subset: CD45RA+ positively selected. These receptors came from a man in his late teens or twenties in good health. Some clones in this sample may be carry-over from other donors' samples.

Points on this clone: Other DNA variants within this sample encode the same CDR3. The chain has TRBV30 and TRBJ2-3; maybe TRBD2 (5 bases). The CDR3 loop spans 12 amino acids. CDR1 and CDR2 (germline): GTSNPN, SVGIG (reference sequence). Trimming shortened V by 0 bases and J by 6 bases, and 7 bases separated the two germline ends. The CDR3 sequence is CAWSVSGDTQYF. In DNA form, the CDR3 reads TGTGCCTGGAGTGTATCGGGGGATACGCAGTATTTT.

This chain joins TRBV2 and TRBJ2-1, with 11 bases that match TRBD2. CDR3 size: 14 residues. Germline trimming cut 3 bases from V and 7 bases from J; bases unmatched to any gene: 2. The germline V gene encodes CDR1 SNHLY and CDR2 FYNNEI. CDR3 sequence: CASSEWTSGNEQFF. The CDR3 DNA reads as TGTGCCAGCAGTGAGTGGACTAGCGGGAATGAGCAGTTCTTC.

This clone was counted a few times. The CDR3 reads CAWSTGGRTQYF. CDR3 DNA: TGTGCCTGGAGTACAGGGGGACGGACCCAGTACTTC. The chain employs TRBV30 and TRBJ2-5, with 8 bases matching TRBD1. This CDR3 is built from 12 residues. Germline V gene lookup returns CDR1 GTSNPN and CDR2 SVGIG (reference sequence). With 2 bases clipped from V and 7 bases from J, the junction kept 3 bases outside the gene matches.

The J gene is TRBJ2-7, the V gene TRBV5-4; 9 nucleotides match TRBD1. The germline gives CDR1 SGHNT, CDR2 YYREEE (reference sequence). The CDR3 is 16 amino acids. Unmatched junction bases numbered 13, after V lost 4 bases and J lost 5 bases. This CDR3 reads CASSRPRDRTGDEQYF. The CDR3, as DNA: TGTGCCAGCAGCCGCCCTCGAGACCGGACAGGGGACGAGCAGTACTTC. Based on the CDR3 plus reference TRBV5-4 and TRBJ2-7, the full variable domain is ETGVTQSPTHLIKTRGQQVTLRCSSQSGHNTVSWYQQALGQGPQFIFQYYREEENGRGNFPPRFSGLQFPNYSSELNVNALELDDSALYLCASSRPRDRTGDEQYFGPGTRLTVT.

The chain has TRBV7-9 and TRBJ2-5; TRBD1 matches 11 bases. The V gene end was trimmed by 6 bases and the J gene end by 5 bases; junction bases not matched to a gene: 2. This CDR3 contains 13 residues. Germline CDR1 and CDR2: SEHNR and FQNEAQ (reference sequence). Here the CDR3 reads CASRRDRGETQYF. As DNA, the CDR3 is TGTGCCAGCAGGCGGGACAGGGGGGAGACCCAGTACTTC.

As concerns this clone: Other DNA sequences within the sample encode an identical CDR3. This sequence joins TRBV28 and TRBJ2-7; D ambiguous. Trimming took off 5 bases at V and 4 bases at J, with 9 bases between the two ends. CDR3 size: 12 residues. Per the germline V gene, CDR1 is MDHEN and CDR2 is SYDVKM. The chain's CDR3 is CASSLIGYEQYF. CDR3 DNA: TGTGCCAGCAGTCTCATAGGTTACGAGCAGTACTTC.

As regards this clone: Distinct nucleotide sequences in the sample also encode this CDR3. This chain connects TRBV11-2 to TRBJ2-7; D ambiguous. The CDR3 extends over 12 amino acids. Germline V gene lookup returns CDR1 SGHAT and CDR2 FQNNGV. With 5 bases removed from V and 0 bases from J, the gap between germline ends came to 5 bases. The CDR3 DNA is TGTGCCAGCAGCCCGCCCTCCTACGAGCAGTACTTC. This translates into CASSPPSYEQYF.

Of note for this clone: Other DNA sequences in this specimen translate into the identical CDR3. The gene calls are TRBV4-1 and TRBJ1-5, with no clear D. Germline CDR1 is MGHRA and CDR2 is YSYEKL. The V and J ends lost 1 base and 1 base respectively, with 8 bases between them. This CDR3 contains 15 residues. The CDR3 protein is CASSQGGGSNQPQHF. CDR3 nucleotide sequence: TGCGCCAGCAGCCAAGGGGGTGGGAGCAATCAGCCCCAGCATTTT.

J is TRBJ1-2 and V is TRBV20-1, with 8 bases lining up with TRBD1. The CDR3 loop spans 11 amino acids. V was clipped by 8 bases and J by 8 bases; unmatched bases: 7. Germline loops: CDR1 DFQATT, CDR2 SNEGSKA (reference sequence). Here the CDR3 DNA reads TGCAGTCATAGACAGGGGCCAGGCTACACCTTC. Protein sequence: CSHRQGPGYTF.

The chain has TRBV7-9 and TRBJ2-7, with 8 bases matching TRBD1. The CDR3 consists of 17 residues. Germline V CDR1 and CDR2: SEHNR, FQNEAQ (reference sequence). The V and J ends lost 1 base and 2 bases, in that order; junction bases with no gene match: 10. The CDR3, as DNA: TGTGCCAGCAGCTTAGAGGTTTGGGGACAGGTTGCCTACGAGCAGTACTTC. The encoded protein is CASSLEVWGQVAYEQYF.

This chain connects TRBV6-5 to TRBJ1-2, with a weak D call TRBD1 (5 bases). Trimming pared 0 bases from V and 7 bases from J, leaving 18 bases between. Germline V CDR1 and CDR2: MNHEY, SVGAGI. CDR3 size: 16 residues. The CDR3 loop is CASSYSDEHGGVGYTF. CDR3 bases: TGTGCCAGCAGTTACTCCGATGAGCATGGGGGTGTTGGCTACACCTTC.

This chain links TRBV7-3 with TRBJ2-2; 8 nucleotides line up with TRBD2. The V segment lost 5 bases and the J segment 2 bases; nucleotides outside the gene matches: 4. The germline V gene has CDR1 SGHTA and CDR2 FQGTGA. The CDR3 runs to 15 residues. CDR3 nucleotides: TGTGCCAGCAGCCCGGGGGGGGCCAACACCGGGGAGCTGTTTTTT. It codes for CASSPGGANTGELFF.

V usage is TRBV19 and J usage is TRBJ2-7; TRBD1 is a possible D gene (5 bases). This CDR3 is 15 amino acids long. CDR1 and CDR2 (germline): LNHDA, SQIVND (reference sequence). The ends were cut back, 1 base at V and 3 bases at J, with 13 bases in the middle. CDR3 in amino acids: CASSIVQGSFYEQYF. The CDR3 DNA follows: TGTGCCAGTAGTATAGTTCAGGGTAGTTTCTACGAGCAGTACTTC. Full variable domain (missing parts from reference TRBV19 and TRBJ2-7): DGGITQSPKYLFRKEGQNVTLSCEQNLNHDAMYWYRQDPGQGLRLIYYSQIVNDFQKGDIAEGYSVSREKKESFPLTVTSAQKNPTAFYLCASSIVQGSFYEQYFGPGTRLTVT.

The rearrangement joins TRBV5-3 to TRBJ1-4, with D perhaps TRBD1 (5 bases). TRBV5-3 is an ORF; its function is uncertain. This CDR3 is 17 amino acids long. V lost 0 bases to trimming and J lost 8 bases, with 20 bases between them. CDR3 DNA: TGTGCCAGAAGCTTGGCGGGGCTGAGACTCGGTGGGGAAAAACTGTTTTTT. Translated: CARSLAGLRLGGEKLFF.

As to this clone: In the same sample, other DNA sequences code for this CDR3. V usage is TRBV29-1 and J usage is TRBJ2-1, with TRBD2 identical over 8 bases. CDR3 size: 13 residues. CDR1 and CDR2 (germline): SQVTM, ANQGSEA. V lost 4 bases and J lost 2; bases outside the gene matches: 1. This CDR3 is CSVAGRAYNEQFF. CDR3 bases: TGCAGCGTTGCCGGGAGGGCCTACAATGAGCAGTTCTTC.

This clone was observed a handful of times. CDR3 residues: CASSKGTSEAFF. In nucleotides, the CDR3 is TGTGCCAGCAGCAAAGGGACATCTGAAGCTTTCTTT. The chain uses TRBV21-1 and TRBJ1-1; TRBD1 reflects the table's D call only, with no check against the DNA. TRBV21-1 is shown as a pseudogene. CDR3 length equals 12 residues.

This chain uses TRBV9 with TRBJ2-2; either TRBD1 or TRBD2 may supply D (5 bases each). CDR3 length: 14 amino acids. Germline V gene data show CDR1 as SGDLS and CDR2 as YYNGEE. Trimming took off 1 base at V and 7 bases at J, with 11 bases between the two ends. CDR3 protein: CASSVSGTDGELFF. The CDR3 DNA reads as TGTGCCAGCAGCGTATCAGGGACGGACGGGGAGCTGTTTTTT.

V usage is TRBV10-3 and J usage is TRBJ2-3, with D possibly being TRBD2 (5 bases). The CDR3 covers 16 residues. Germline loops: CDR1 ENHRY, CDR2 SYGVKD. V lost 1 base, J lost 6 bases, and 17 bases lay in between. The CDR3 DNA reads TGTGCCATCAGTGAGTATTTAGCGCTACGAGCGGATACGCAGTATTTT. Protein sequence: CAISEYLALRADTQYF.